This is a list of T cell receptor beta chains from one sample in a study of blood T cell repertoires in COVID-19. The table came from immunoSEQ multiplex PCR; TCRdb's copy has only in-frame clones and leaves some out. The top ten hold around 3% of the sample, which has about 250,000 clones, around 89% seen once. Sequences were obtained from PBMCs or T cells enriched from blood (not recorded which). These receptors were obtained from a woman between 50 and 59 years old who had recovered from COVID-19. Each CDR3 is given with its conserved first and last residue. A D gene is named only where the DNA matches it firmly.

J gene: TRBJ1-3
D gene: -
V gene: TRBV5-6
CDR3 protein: CASSYSGFGNTIYF

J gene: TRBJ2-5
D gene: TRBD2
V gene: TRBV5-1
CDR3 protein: CASSDSGSWETQYF

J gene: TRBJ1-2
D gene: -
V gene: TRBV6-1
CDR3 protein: CASSEAGALGGYTF

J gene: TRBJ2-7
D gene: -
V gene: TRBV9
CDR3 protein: CASSESPDRSYEQYF

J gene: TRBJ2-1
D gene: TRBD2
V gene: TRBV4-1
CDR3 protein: CASSQVAGGPREQFF

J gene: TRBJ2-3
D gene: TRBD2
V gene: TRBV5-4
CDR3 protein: CASTGTSSDTQYF

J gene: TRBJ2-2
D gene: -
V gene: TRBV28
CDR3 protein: CASSPRAAGELFF

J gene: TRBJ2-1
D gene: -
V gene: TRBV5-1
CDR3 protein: CASRDSGYNEQFF

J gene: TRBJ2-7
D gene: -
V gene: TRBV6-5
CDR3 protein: CASSRDRYEQYF

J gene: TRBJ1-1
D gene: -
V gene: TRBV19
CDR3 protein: CASSAPRISMNTEAFF

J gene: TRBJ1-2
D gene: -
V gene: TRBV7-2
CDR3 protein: CASSLEQGRGYTF

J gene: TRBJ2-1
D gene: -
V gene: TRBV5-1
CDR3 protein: CASSPTNSYNEQFF

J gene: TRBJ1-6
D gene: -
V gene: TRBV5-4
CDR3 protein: CASSFAGSYNSPLHF

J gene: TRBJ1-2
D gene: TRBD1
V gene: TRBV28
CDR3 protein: CASIGPDRGAYGYTF

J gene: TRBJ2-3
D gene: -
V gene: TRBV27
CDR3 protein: CASSFSRADTQYF

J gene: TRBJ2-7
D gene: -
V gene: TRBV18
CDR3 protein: CASSRESQAYEQYF

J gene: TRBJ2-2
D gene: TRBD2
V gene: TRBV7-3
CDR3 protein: CASSLRAGGLSGELFF

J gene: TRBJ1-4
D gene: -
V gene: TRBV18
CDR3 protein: CASSPPNSQGATNEKLFF

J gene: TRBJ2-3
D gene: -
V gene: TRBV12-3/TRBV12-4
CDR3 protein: CASTASATDTQYF

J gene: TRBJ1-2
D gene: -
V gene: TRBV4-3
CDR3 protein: CASSHLGRGFGYGYTF

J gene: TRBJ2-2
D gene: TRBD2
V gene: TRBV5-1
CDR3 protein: CASSLAGTSGSGIGELFF

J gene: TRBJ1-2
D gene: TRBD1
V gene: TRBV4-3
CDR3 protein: CASSAGTANYGYTF

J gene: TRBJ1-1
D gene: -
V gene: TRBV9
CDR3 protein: CASSVVGNMNTEAFF

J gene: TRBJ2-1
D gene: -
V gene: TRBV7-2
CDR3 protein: CASSLDKSSYNEQFF

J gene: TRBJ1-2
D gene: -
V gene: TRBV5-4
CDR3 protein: CASSSPTGSAYGYTF

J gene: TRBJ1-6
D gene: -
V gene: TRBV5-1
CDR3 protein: CASTVQGGGSPLHF

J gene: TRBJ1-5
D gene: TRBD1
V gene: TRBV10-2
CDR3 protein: CASSTRTGNQPQHF

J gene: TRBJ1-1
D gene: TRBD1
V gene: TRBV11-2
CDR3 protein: CASSSIKGARTEAFF

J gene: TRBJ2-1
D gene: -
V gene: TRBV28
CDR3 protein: CASSPALGTNEQFF

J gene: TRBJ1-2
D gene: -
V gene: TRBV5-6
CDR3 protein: CASSLTRAGDHCGYTF

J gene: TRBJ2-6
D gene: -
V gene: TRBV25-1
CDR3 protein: CASSDGAYSGANVLTF

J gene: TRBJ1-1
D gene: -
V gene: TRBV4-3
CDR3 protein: CASSQEPLGTDTEAFF

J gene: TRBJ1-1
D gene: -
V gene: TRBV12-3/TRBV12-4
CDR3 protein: CASSSYMNTEAFF

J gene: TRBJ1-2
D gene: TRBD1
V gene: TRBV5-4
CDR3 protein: CASSLTGTGIYGYTF

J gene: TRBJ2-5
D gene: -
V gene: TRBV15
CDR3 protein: CATSRDTQDQYF

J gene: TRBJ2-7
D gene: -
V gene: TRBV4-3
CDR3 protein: CASSQDRGNYEQYF

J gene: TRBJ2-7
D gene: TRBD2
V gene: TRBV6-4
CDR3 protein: CASSLLAGSTYEQYF

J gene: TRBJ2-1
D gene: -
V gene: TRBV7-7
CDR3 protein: CASSQTGNEQFF

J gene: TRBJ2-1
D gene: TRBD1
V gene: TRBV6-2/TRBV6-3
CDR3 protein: CASSKSGGNEQFF

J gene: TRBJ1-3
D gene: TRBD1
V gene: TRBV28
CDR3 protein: CATRTTTGGRTGNTIYF

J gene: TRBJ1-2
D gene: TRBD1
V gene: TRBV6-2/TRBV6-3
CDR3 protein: CASSEGTVLTALYGYTF

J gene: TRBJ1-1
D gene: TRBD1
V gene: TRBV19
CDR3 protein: CASSLGQTNTEAFF

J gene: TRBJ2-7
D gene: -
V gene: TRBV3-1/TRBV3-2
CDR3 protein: CASSQVRGEQYF

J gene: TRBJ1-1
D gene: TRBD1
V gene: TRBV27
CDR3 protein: CASSPSGQKYTEAFF

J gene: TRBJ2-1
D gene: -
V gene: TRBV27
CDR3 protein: CASSLGGAHYNEQFF

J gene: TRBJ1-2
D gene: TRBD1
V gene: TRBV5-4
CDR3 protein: CASSLDTGGISGYTF

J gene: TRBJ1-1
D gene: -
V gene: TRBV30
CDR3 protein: CAWGGPSNTEAFF

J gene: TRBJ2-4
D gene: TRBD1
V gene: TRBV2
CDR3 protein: CASSVTGLKDIQYF

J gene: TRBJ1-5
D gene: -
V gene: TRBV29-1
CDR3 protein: CSVEDHSGVRQPQHF

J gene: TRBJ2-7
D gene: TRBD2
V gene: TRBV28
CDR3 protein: CASRGRLYEQYF

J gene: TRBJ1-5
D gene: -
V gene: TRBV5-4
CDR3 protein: CASSPCYVWSNQPQHF

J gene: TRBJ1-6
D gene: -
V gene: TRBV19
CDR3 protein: CASHDSSYNSPLHF

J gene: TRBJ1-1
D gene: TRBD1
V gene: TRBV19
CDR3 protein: CASSIRGQTTEAFF

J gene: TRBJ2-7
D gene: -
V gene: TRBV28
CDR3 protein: CASHPWGDSGTYEQYF

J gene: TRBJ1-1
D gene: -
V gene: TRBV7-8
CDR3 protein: CASSLAQGPNTEAFF

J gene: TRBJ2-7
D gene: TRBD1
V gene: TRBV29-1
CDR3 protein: CSVEVSTGYSYEQYF

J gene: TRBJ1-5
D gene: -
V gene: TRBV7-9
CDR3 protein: CASSLNREGRNQPQHF

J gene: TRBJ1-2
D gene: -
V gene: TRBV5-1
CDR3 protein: CASSLEGNNYGYTF

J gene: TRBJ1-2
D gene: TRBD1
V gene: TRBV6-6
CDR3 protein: CASVGTGRANYGYTF